The clone carrying this T cell receptor beta chain was seen once. The antigen is undetermined. This sample is drawn from a study of T cell responses to AZD1222 COVID-19 vaccine. Study summary: Second-dose recipients at about 4 or about 12 weeks were treated as one pooled group.

Overall study results and limits: Sampling captured repertoires only after the peak T cell response. Recipients of AZD1222 seropositive at baseline numbered only 5 to 7. Two AZD1222 doses significantly raised spike-specific TCR breadth and depth over controls.

With 0 bases removed from V and 10 bases from J, the gap between germline ends came to 15 bases. The germline V gene has CDR1 LNHNV and CDR2 YYDKDF (reference sequence). This CDR3 has 14 amino acids. Sequenced by immunoSEQ multiplex PCR; TCRdb stores in-frame clones only, minus some. The sample holds 180,000 or so clones, 90% to 95% seen once. This receptor was taken from an adult in good health. The sequenced sample was peripheral blood, obtained on day 0 of AZD1222 vaccination. V usage is TRBV15 and J usage is TRBJ1-2; tentative D call: TRBD1 (5 bases). CDR3 region: CATSRDLGTPDYTF. The CDR3 DNA reads as TGTGCCACCAGCAGAGATCTGGGGACCCCGGACTACACCTTC. Combining the CDR3 with reference TRBV15 and TRBJ1-2 gives the whole variable domain DAMVIQNPRYQVTQFGKPVTLSCSQTLNHNVMYWYQQKSSQAPKLLFHYYDKDFNNEADTPDNFQSRRPNTSFCFLDIRSPGLGDTAMYLCATSRDLGTPDYTFGSGTRLTVV.